Presented here are 22 T cell receptor beta chains from one specimen sequenced in a study of blood T cell repertoires in COVID-19. Measured with immunoSEQ multiplex PCR; TCRdb has only the in-frame clones, and not every one. The sample lists 470,000 or so clones, 70% to 90% occurring once. Sequencing used peripheral blood. The receptors originated from a human donor in a cohort sampled during active COVID-19.

The count of this clone is one. The chain recombines TRBV7-3 with TRBJ2-1, with 7 bases aligning to TRBD2. Per germline, CDR1 SGHTA and CDR2 FQGTGA. Losses at the gene ends were 4 bases for V and 5 bases for J; bases not matched to a gene: 5. This CDR3 spans 14 amino acids. The CDR3, as DNA: TGTGCCAGCAGCTCAGCGGGACCGAACAATGAGCAGTTCTTC. Residues: CASSSAGPNNEQFF. Full variable domain (outside the CDR3, taken from reference TRBV7-3 and TRBJ2-1): GAGVSQTPSNKVTEKGKYVELRCDPISGHTALYWYRQSLGQGPEFLIYFQGTGAADDSGLPNDRFFAVRPEGSVSTLKIQRTERGDSAVYLCASSSAGPNNEQFFGPGTRLTVL.

This chain connects TRBV28 to TRBJ1-5; 10 bases match TRBD1. Trimming at V came to 3 bases and at J to 5 bases, leaving 7 bases not matched to a gene. Per the germline V gene, CDR1 is MDHEN and CDR2 is SYDVKM. The CDR3 is made up of 16 amino acids. The CDR3 coding sequence is TGTGCCAGCAGTTTGGTGGGGACAGGGGCTTATCAGCCCCAGCATTTT. This sequence encodes CASSLVGTGAYQPQHF.

This chain uses TRBV11-1 with TRBJ2-1, with D tentatively TRBD2 (6 bases). The V gene's germline CDR1 is SGHAT and CDR2 FQDESV (reference sequence). V was cut by 5 bases and J by 4 bases, with 15 bases left in between. The CDR3 runs to 15 residues. For the CDR3, the DNA is TGTGCCAGCAGCGGGCCGGGACTCCGATACAATGAGCAGTTCTTC. This codes for CASSGPGLRYNEQFF.

V usage is TRBV6-5 and J usage is TRBJ1-1, with 7 bases identical to TRBD1. Germline assignment: CDR1 MNHEY and CDR2 SVGAGI. CDR3 length: 12 amino acids. The V segment lost 11 bases and the J segment 0 bases; nucleotides outside the gene matches: 3. This CDR3 is CAGGQMNTEAFF. CDR3 DNA: TGTGCCGGGGGACAGATGAACACTGAAGCTTTCTTT.

The J gene is TRBJ2-7, the V gene TRBV30; 7 bases agree with TRBD2. The CDR3 spans 10 residues. The junction had 1 base not matched to a gene; V was cut back by 5 bases and J by 6 bases. Germline V gene data show CDR1 as GTSNPN and CDR2 as SVGIG (reference sequence). The CDR3 sequence is CAWSSGEQYF. The CDR3 bases are TGTGCCTGGTCTAGCGGCGAGCAGTACTTC.

The genes are TRBV9 and TRBJ2-7, with D hard to call. Trimming stripped 0 bases from V and 5 bases from J, with 9 bases between. Germline values: CDR1 SGDLS, CDR2 YYNGEE. The CDR3 length is 13 residues. CDR3: CASSVVSGDEQYF. The CDR3 nucleotides read TGTGCCAGCAGCGTAGTATCTGGAGACGAGCAGTACTTC.

The chain carries TRBV15 and TRBJ2-5, with D tentatively TRBD2 (5 bases). The germline V gene has CDR1 LNHNV and CDR2 YYDKDF (reference sequence). Trimming stripped 5 bases from V and 1 base from J, with 8 bases between. The CDR3 runs to 13 residues. Written as DNA, the CDR3 is TGTGCCACCAGCGGCCGGGGCCAAGAGACCCAGTACTTC. Residues: CATSGRGQETQYF.

The J gene is TRBJ1-2, the V gene TRBV5-6; TRBD1 might be the D (6 bases). This CDR3 region has 13 residues. Germline values: CDR1 SGHDT, CDR2 YYEEEE. The V end lost 5 bases, the J end lost 7 bases, and 15 bases lay between the germline ends. The CDR3 loop is CASSPGTTFGYTF. The DNA of the CDR3 is TGTGCCAGCAGTCCCGGGACAACTTTTGGCTACACCTTC. Full variable domain (rest looked up from reference TRBV5-6 and TRBJ1-2): DAGVTQSPTHLIKTRGQQVTLRCSPKSGHDTVSWYQQALGQGPQFIFQYYEEEERQRGNFPDRFSGHQFPNYSSELNVNALLLGDSALYLCASSPGTTFGYTFGSGTRLTVV.

V gene TRBV28 combines with J gene TRBJ2-3, with 9 bases matching TRBD2. V lost 3 bases and J lost 5; bases outside the gene matches: 9. The germline V gene has CDR1 MDHEN and CDR2 SYDVKM. This CDR3 is built from 16 residues. In DNA, the CDR3 is TGTGCCAGCAGTTTCCTCACTAGCGGGCTTAAAGATACGCAGTATTTT. The encoded protein is CASSFLTSGLKDTQYF.

The V gene is TRBV5-1, the J gene TRBJ2-3, with D perhaps matching TRBD2 (5 bases). The CDR3 has 16 amino acids. Germline V gene lookup returns CDR1 SGHRS and CDR2 YFSETQ. Trimming left V 4 bases short and J 5 bases short, with 20 bases between. The CDR3 nucleotides read TGCGCCAGCAGCGTCTCCTCTTCGGGCGGAGGAGATACGCAGTATTTT. Its translation: CASSVSSSGGGDTQYF. The entire variable domain, with the rest obtained from reference TRBV5-1 and TRBJ2-3, is as follows: KAGVTQTPRYLIKTRGQQVTLSCSPISGHRSVSWYQQTPGQGLQFLFEYFSETQRNKGNFPGRFSGRQFSNSRSEMNVSTLELGDSALYLCASSVSSSGGGDTQYFGPGTRLTVL.

This clone was detected a few times. The chain employs TRBV10-3 and TRBJ1-2, with D uncertain. The CDR3 length is 13 residues. Trimming stripped 4 bases from V and 4 bases from J, with 10 bases between. The germline CDR1 and CDR2 sequences are ENHRY and SYGVKD. In DNA, the CDR3 is TGTGCCATCAGTGTGGACTACCTCTATGGCTACACCTTC. Its protein product is CAISVDYLYGYTF.

V usage is TRBV7-9 and J usage is TRBJ2-1; the match to TRBD2 covers 7 bases. V shed 0 bases and J 10 bases; nucleotides not matched to a gene: 9. The germline gives CDR1 SEHNR, CDR2 FQNEAQ (reference sequence). The CDR3 covers 15 residues. CDR3 residues: CASSLAQVGGEEQFF. The CDR3 DNA sequence: TGTGCCAGCAGCTTAGCGCAAGTGGGAGGGGAGGAGCAGTTCTTC.

V is TRBV30 and J is TRBJ1-2, with 8 bases lining up with TRBD1. V gave up 0 bases and J gave up 0 bases; unmatched junction bases: 15. Looked up from germline, CDR1 is GTSNPN and CDR2 is SVGIG (reference sequence). This CDR3 contains 19 residues. The CDR3 DNA is TGTGCCTGGAGTGTACAGGGCAGGGGGCCTACAGGGGCTAACTATGGCTACACCTTC. Translation: CAWSVQGRGPTGANYGYTF.

J is TRBJ1-2 and V is TRBV18; 7 nucleotides line up with TRBD1. There are 15 residues in the CDR3. With V trimmed by 3 bases and J by 4 bases, 8 bases remained unmatched. Germline V lookup: CDR1 KGHSH, CDR2 LQKENI. CDR3 nucleotides: TGTGCCAGCTCACCGAGAGAGACAGGGCTCTATGGCTACACCTTC. Amino acids: CASSPRETGLYGYTF.

V gene TRBV3-1 (or the pseudogene TRBV3-2) combines with J gene TRBJ2-1; 7 bases map to TRBD2. Trimming removed 8 bases from V and 0 bases from J; junction bases left unmatched: 19. The germline V gene encodes CDR1 LGHDT and CDR2 YNNKEL (reference sequence). The CDR3 has 19 residues. As DNA, the CDR3 is TGTGCCAGCCGGGACCTAGCGGATTCTAAACTGAGCTCCTACAATGAGCAGTTCTTC. Translating gives CASRDLADSKLSSYNEQFF.

The J gene is TRBJ2-5, the V gene TRBV5-6; 7 bases align to TRBD2. The CDR3 covers 12 residues. Per germline, CDR1 SGHDT and CDR2 YYEEEE. V was clipped by 5 bases and J by 4 bases; unmatched bases: 2. As DNA, the CDR3 is TGTGCCAGCAGGCGGGGGATAGAGACCCAGTACTTC. The encoded protein is CASRRGIETQYF. Complete variable domain (other parts from reference TRBV5-6 and TRBJ2-5): DAGVTQSPTHLIKTRGQQVTLRCSPKSGHDTVSWYQQALGQGPQFIFQYYEEEERQRGNFPDRFSGHQFPNYSSELNVNALLLGDSALYLCASRRGIETQYFGPGTRLLVL.

This chain joins TRBV7-2 and TRBJ2-5; no reliable D call. Germline V CDR1 and CDR2: SGHTA, FQGNSA. V lost 5 bases and J lost 2, with 6 bases in between. The CDR3 has 12 amino acids. The CDR3 DNA sequence: TGTGCCAGCAGCCCCCAGCAAGAGACCCAGTACTTC. Translated, it gives CASSPQQETQYF.

The rearrangement links TRBV5-1 to TRBJ2-7, with D perhaps TRBD2 (5 bases). Trimming removed 0 bases from V and 7 bases from J, with 14 bases in between. CDR1 is SGHRS, CDR2 YFSETQ, per germline. This CDR3 is built from 14 residues. CDR3 loop: CASSLGGWTQEQYF. The CDR3, as DNA: TGCGCCAGCAGCTTGGGAGGGTGGACCCAGGAGCAGTACTTC.

The V gene is TRBV19, the J gene TRBJ2-5; D might be TRBD2 (6 bases). The V and J ends lost 3 bases and 10 bases respectively, with 21 bases between them. Germline CDR1 and CDR2: LNHDA and SQIVND (reference sequence). This CDR3 spans 15 amino acids. The CDR3: CASSIGGDALVGQYF. CDR3 DNA sequence: TGTGCCAGTAGTATTGGAGGGGACGCCCTGGTTGGCCAGTACTTC.

The rearrangement links TRBV6-6 to TRBJ1-1; 7 bases align to TRBD1. V shed 5 bases and J 0 bases; nucleotides not matched to a gene: 3. This CDR3 has 14 residues. The germline CDR1 and CDR2 sequences are MNHNY and SVGAGI (reference sequence). The chain's CDR3 is CASSPGTVNTEAFF. DNA of the CDR3: TGTGCCAGCAGTCCCGGGACAGTGAACACTGAAGCTTTCTTT.

This sequence joins TRBV14 and TRBJ2-7; 9 nucleotides agree with TRBD1. V shed 8 bases, J shed 5 bases, and the junction held 1 base outside the gene matches. The CDR3 runs 11 residues. From germline, CDR1 is SGHDN and CDR2 FVKESK. The CDR3 region is CASGTGNEQYF. For the CDR3, the DNA is TGTGCCAGCGGGACAGGGAACGAGCAGTACTTC.

This chain connects TRBV24-1 to TRBJ1-4; the match to TRBD1 covers 12 bases. The CDR3 runs 16 residues. V shed 4 bases, J shed 7 bases, and the junction held 6 bases outside the gene matches. Germline lookup yields CDR1 KGHDR and CDR2 SFDVKD. CDR3 nucleotide sequence: TGTGCCACCAGTGACCCCGGGACAGGGGGCGGTGAAAAACTGTTTTTT. Translation gives CATSDPGTGGGEKLFF.